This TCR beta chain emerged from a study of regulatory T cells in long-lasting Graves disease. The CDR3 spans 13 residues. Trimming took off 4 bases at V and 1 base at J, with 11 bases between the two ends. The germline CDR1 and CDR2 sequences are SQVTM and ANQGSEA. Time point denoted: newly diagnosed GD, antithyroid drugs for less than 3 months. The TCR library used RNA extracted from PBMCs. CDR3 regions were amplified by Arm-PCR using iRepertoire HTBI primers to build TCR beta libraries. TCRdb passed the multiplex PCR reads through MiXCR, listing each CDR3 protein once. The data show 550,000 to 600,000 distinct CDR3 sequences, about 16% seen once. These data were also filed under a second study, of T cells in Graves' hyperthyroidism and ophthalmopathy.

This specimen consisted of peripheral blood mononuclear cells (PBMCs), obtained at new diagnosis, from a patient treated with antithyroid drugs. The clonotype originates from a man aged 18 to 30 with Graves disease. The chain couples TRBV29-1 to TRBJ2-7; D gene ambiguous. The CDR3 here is CSVADGPSYEQYF. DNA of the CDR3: TGCAGCGTTGCCGATGGACCTTCCTACGAGCAGTACTTC.